This T cell receptor beta chain was identified in a study of CD8 T cells in ankylosing spondylitis (dated 2017 in TCRdb). A note on the overall study: The study profiled T cell receptor beta repertoires in healthy donors and ankylosing spondylitis patients to find disease-linked TCR variants. The full study cohort comprised 25 ankylosing spondylitis patients and approximately 100 healthy donors. Samples of peripheral blood were taken, and for ankylosing spondylitis patients, synovial fluid was collected as well.

The study at large found these results: In peripheral blood, the disease-linked clones were found at relatively low frequencies and had a CD8+ phenotype. Some motif variants had previously been reported in the synovial fluid and blood of reactive arthritis patients, which suggests shared mechanisms of disease initiation. The disease-linked clones were reported to be significantly enriched in matched synovial fluid samples from ankylosing spondylitis patients. Blood from ankylosing spondylitis patients appeared to be characterized by a TCR beta motif made up of several highly homologous amino acid variants.

Instrument on record: Illumina HiSeq 2500. TCR beta libraries were prepared by quantitative 5'-RACE with molecular barcodes. As for how the authors treated the data: A new computational method, built on a probabilistic model of VDJ rearrangement, was used to identify disease-linked TCR variants. TCRdb itself trimmed the public reads at Q25 with fastp, ran MiXCR and retained productive beta chains. Every distinct CDR3 protein forms one entry, paired with its most common genes and DNA. The V and J calls, along with clone size, are taken from TCRdb and not from the paper's own processing. The sample profile shows under 250,000 distinct CDR3 sequences; roughly 32% of them were found once. The ten largest make up about 4.2% of the sample. This clonotype was detected a few times. Its antigen specificity is not known. No quality values exist for individual bases; no much larger clone is one base distant. The specimen was blood, either unsorted or a sorted T cell fraction (not recorded which). This receptor was obtained from a male donor with ankylosing spondylitis or in good health (not recorded which).

The nucleotides are TGTGCCAGCAGTCAAAGTGGGGACACAGATACGCAGTATTTT. This translates into CASSQSGDTDTQYF. Recombination connected TRBV12-3 or TRBV12-4 to TRBJ2-3, with no D gene named confidently. The CDR3 numbers 14 residues from cysteine through phenylalanine. Only the CDR3 region is kept as DNA, spanning 42 bases read in frame from base 1. V is reduced by 5 bases and J by 2 bases, leaving a spacing of 11 bases between them.